This T cell receptor beta chain was recorded in a study of blood T cell repertoires in COVID-19. Unmatched junction bases numbered 7, after V lost 6 bases and J lost 2 bases. The CDR3 has 15 residues. The germline V gene encodes CDR1 SGHKS and CDR2 YYEKEE (reference sequence). Clones were read by immunoSEQ multiplex PCR, and TCRdb kept only the in-frame ones, dropping some. The data contain roughly 140,000 clones, about 82% of them singletons. Clinical history as reported by participants underpinned cohort assignment. Recovery meant two consecutive negative NP/OP PCR tests, professional clearance, or resolved symptoms.

Sequenced input: PBMCs or T cells enriched from blood (not recorded which). The V gene is TRBV5-5, the J gene TRBJ2-3, with TRBD2 matching 9 bases. This TCR was sampled from a woman aged 40 to 55 who had recovered from COVID-19. The CDR3 region is CASTRLAADTDTQYF. CDR3 DNA: TGTGCCAGCACCCGACTAGCGGCTGACACAGATACGCAGTATTTT.